The 15 T cell receptor beta chains below were found in one sample sequenced in a study of OX40 agonist ivuxolimab in advanced cancers. Libraries were constructed by the immunoSEQ multiplex PCR assay. In its TCRdb copy, this immuneACCESS table keeps in-frame sequences only and misses some clones. Where compared with another copy, unresolved V genes explain less than half of these, and the others have no known cause. In all, the sample holds 65,000 to 70,000 clones, and approximately 89% of those were seen once. The top ten hold around 0.31% of the sample. The sequencing used CD4+ or CD8+ T cells sorted from blood, collected in a trial of the OX40 agonist ivuxolimab. Receptors were obtained from an adult with an advanced solid tumor such as melanoma, head and neck, liver or kidney cancer.

This clone showed up just a few times. The V gene is TRBV19, the J gene TRBJ2-5; 10 bases line up with TRBD2. Germline CDR1 LNHDA, CDR2 SQIVND (reference sequence). The CDR3 has 14 residues. With 4 bases clipped from V and 4 bases from J, the junction kept 3 bases outside the gene matches. The CDR3 DNA reads TGTGCCAGTAGTAAGCGGGGGGGCGGAGAGACCCAGTACTTC. It translates to CASSKRGGGETQYF.

The rearrangement uses TRBV18 and TRBJ2-3, with 12 bases aligning to TRBD2. The CDR3 extends over 16 amino acids. Germline V gene sequence: CDR1 KGHSH, CDR2 LQKENI. The V gene end was trimmed by 0 bases and the J gene end by 4 bases; junction bases not matched to a gene: 2. The CDR3 nucleotides read TGTGCCAGCTCACCACCTAGACTAGCGGGAGCAGATACGCAGTATTTT. Translated, it gives CASSPPRLAGADTQYF.

The table lists this clone with a count of one. The J gene is TRBJ2-1, the V gene TRBV11-2, with D possibly being TRBD2 (5 bases). V gave up 1 base and J gave up 9 bases, with 10 bases separating them. CDR3 size: 13 residues. CDR1 is SGHAT and CDR2 is FQNNGV in the germline V gene. The CDR3 sequence: CASSLGSSSEQFF. CDR3 sequence (DNA): TGTGCCAGCAGCTTAGGATCTAGCTCTGAGCAGTTCTTC. The complete variable domain, with remaining parts taken from reference TRBV11-2 and TRBJ2-1, reads EAGVAQSPRYKIIEKRQSVAFWCNPISGHATLYWYQQILGQGPKLLIQFQNNGVVDDSQLPKDRFSAERLKGVDSTLKIQPAKLEDSAVYLCASSLGSSSEQFFGPGTRLTVL.

V usage is TRBV5-1 and J usage is TRBJ2-7, with D maybe TRBD2 (6 bases). The germline V and J ends were trimmed by 3 bases and 2 bases, with 12 bases remaining between them. CDR1 and CDR2 from the germline V gene are SGHRS and YFSETQ. The CDR3 spans 14 residues. The CDR3 coding sequence is TGCGCCAGCAGCTATTCTAGCGTGACCTACGAGCAGTACTTC. Its protein product is CASSYSSVTYEQYF.

J is TRBJ2-7 and V is TRBV5-1; D unresolved. This CDR3 is 17 amino acids long. The V gene's germline CDR1 is SGHRS and CDR2 YFSETQ. V lost 5 bases and J 0 bases, leaving 21 bases between the germline ends. The CDR3 DNA sequence: TGCGCCAGCAGACCGGTTTATTCGGGCTCCAGCTCCTACGAGCAGTACTTC. This translates into CASRPVYSGSSSYEQYF.

The rearrangement uses TRBV27 and TRBJ1-5; D remains ambiguous. CDR3 length: 15 residues. From germline, CDR1 is MNHEY and CDR2 SMNVEV (reference sequence). Trimming cost V 3 bases and J 0 bases, with 9 bases left between them. CDR3 in DNA: TGTGCCAGCAGTTTCAGCAGTATTAGCAATCAGCCCCAGCATTTT. Protein product: CASSFSSISNQPQHF.

The V and J genes are TRBV2 and TRBJ1-5; 7 nucleotides match TRBD1. CDR1 and CDR2 from the germline V gene are SNHLY and FYNNEI. CDR3 length: 14 amino acids. The V and J ends lost 8 bases and 4 bases, in that order; junction bases with no gene match: 8. This chain's CDR3 is CASGTEGPNQPQHF. The CDR3 coding sequence is TGTGCCAGCGGGACAGAGGGGCCTAATCAGCCCCAGCATTTT. Combining the CDR3 with reference TRBV2 and TRBJ1-5 gives the whole variable domain EPEVTQTPSHQVTQMGQEVILRCVPISNHLYFYWYRQILGQKVEFLVSFYNNEISEKSEIFDDQFSVERPDGSNFTLKIRSTKLEDSAMYFCASGTEGPNQPQHFGDGTRLSIL.

The chain links TRBV15 to TRBJ1-4, with 9 positions matching TRBD1. Germline V gives CDR1 LNHNV, CDR2 YYDKDF (reference sequence). This CDR3 has 15 amino acids. The V segment lost 0 bases and the J segment 8 bases; nucleotides outside the gene matches: 4. The CDR3 bases are TGTGCCACCAGCAGAGATGGGACAGGGCAAGAAAAACTGTTTTTT. Amino acids: CATSRDGTGQEKLFF.

This clone has more than one count but fewer than ten. The chain carries TRBV14 and TRBJ1-1; D is perhaps TRBD1 (6 bases). Germline V CDR1 and CDR2: SGHDN, FVKESK. The V end lost 2 bases, the J end lost 7 bases, and 23 bases lay between the germline ends. This CDR3 comprises 17 residues. The CDR3 nucleotides are TGTGCCAGCAGCCAACCCCTCGCGGGGGCTCGTCTCGGTGAAGCTTTCTTT. As protein: CASSQPLAGARLGEAFF.

The chain has TRBV12-5 and TRBJ2-3; TRBD2 might be the D (5 bases). Germline V gene sequence: CDR1 LGHNT, CDR2 FRNRAP. CDR3 length: 17 amino acids. The V end was cut by 2 bases, the J end by 4 bases, with 19 bases between. The CDR3 DNA follows: TGTGCTAGTGGTTTGCTAATAAACGGGGAGTCCGCAGATACGCAGTATTTT. Translating it yields CASGLLINGESADTQYF.

The V gene is TRBV7-8, the J gene TRBJ2-7; maybe TRBD2 (8 bases). Trimming left V 1 base short and J 1 base short, with 17 bases between. The CDR3 has 17 residues. Looked up from germline, CDR1 is SGHVS and CDR2 is FQNEAQ. Here the CDR3 DNA reads TGTGCCAGCAGCTTAGAGGGGGCTAGCGGGCTATCCTACGAGCAGTACTTC. Encoded protein: CASSLEGASGLSYEQYF.

The V and J genes are TRBV6-1 and TRBJ2-5, with TRBD1 matching 7 bases. CDR3 length: 16 amino acids. The V gene end was trimmed by 2 bases and the J gene end by 4 bases; junction bases not matched to a gene: 10. CDR1 is MNHNS and CDR2 is SASEGT in the germline V gene. The CDR3 bases are TGTGCCAGCAGTGAACAGACAGGGCAACAGGGAGAGACCCAGTACTTC. It translates to CASSEQTGQQGETQYF.

This clone was detected once. The chain recombines TRBV5-1 with TRBJ1-5; tentative D call: TRBD1 (5 bases). Deletions cut 0 bases from V and 1 base from J, with 8 bases between. Per germline, CDR1 SGHRS and CDR2 YFSETQ. The CDR3 spans 15 residues. This CDR3 reads CASSLGGTSNQPQHF. The DNA of the CDR3 is TGCGCCAGCAGCTTGGGGGGGACGAGCAATCAGCCCCAGCATTTT.

The chain employs TRBV9 and TRBJ1-1; possibly TRBD1 for D (6 bases). V lost 0 bases and J lost 0, with 18 bases in between. CDR3 length equals 18 residues. CDR1 is SGDLS, CDR2 YYNGEE, per germline. As DNA, the CDR3 is TGTGCCAGCAGCGTAGGTGGGGGGGCCACTTGGATGAACACTGAAGCTTTCTTT. As protein: CASSVGGGATWMNTEAFF.

This clone showed up just once. The rearrangement uses TRBV28 and TRBJ1-2, with a possible D match to TRBD1 (5 bases). The CDR3 covers 13 residues. Germline lookup yields CDR1 MDHEN and CDR2 SYDVKM. V lost 3 bases and J 7 bases, leaving 12 bases between the germline ends. CDR3 loop: CASSLRGASGYTF. CDR3 bases: TGTGCCAGCAGTTTGAGAGGGGCGTCTGGCTACACCTTC.